These 9 T cell receptor beta chains share one sample of origin, sequenced in a study of CD8+ T cells in alopecia areata. As the sequencing template, cDNA was produced by extracting RNA and reverse transcribing it. Measured with immunoSEQ multiplex PCR; TCRdb has only the in-frame clones, and not every one. The record shows 200,000 to 300,000 clones for this sample, with no singletons present. Using CD4, CD8alpha, NKG2D, NKG2ACE and other markers, pooled cutaneous lymph node cells were sorted. Specimen: CD4+ T cells sorted from a lymph node. The receptors were sampled from a C3H/HeJ mouse with alopecia areata. The mouse line has the MHC haplotype H2-k.

This clone was observed a handful of times. Gene labels here are mouse ones. The read halts 4 residues ahead of the CDR3 end, with the missing end drawn from the germline J gene. V usage is TRBV13-1 and J usage is TRBJ2-1, with D possibly TRBD2 on 6 matching bases. The CDR3 has 15 residues. Germline-derived CDR1 and CDR2 are NSHNY and SYGAGN. The V end lost 3 bases, the J end lost 3 bases, and 13 bases lay between the germline ends. The CDR3: CASSGIWGTYAEQFF. CDR3 DNA (partial): TGTGCCAGCAGTGGTATCTGGGGAACCTATGCT.

A word on this clone: Germline and genes: mouse. The observed sequence ends 4 residues before the CDR3 terminus, with the missing tail filled in from the germline J gene. The chain has TRBV19 and TRBJ2-3; 11 bases line up with TRBD2. V dropped 4 bases and J dropped 0; count of bases not matched to a gene: 4. Germline-derived CDR1 and CDR2 are FNHDT and SITEND (reference sequence). This CDR3 region has 16 residues. Partial CDR3 DNA: TGTGCCAGCAGTTGGACTGGGGGGACTAGTGCAGAA. It yields the protein CASSWTGGTSAE. The entire CDR3 protein is CASSWTGGTSAETLYF.

As for this clone: The genes and germline here are from mouse. The read gets to within 4 residues of the CDR3 end, and the germline J gene fills in the rest. The chain carries TRBV5 and TRBJ2-3, with TRBD2 matching over 10 bases. The CDR3 has 17 amino acids. Looked up from germline, CDR1 is LGHNA and CDR2 is YNLKQL (reference sequence). V lost 4 bases to trimming and J lost 0 bases; unmatched junction nucleotides: 7. The sequenced part of the CDR3 DNA is TGTGCCAGCAGCCGCCAGGGACTGGGGACTAGTGCAGAA. Protein sequence: CASSRQGLGTSAE. The full-length CDR3 reads as CASSRQGLGTSAETLYF.

This clone turned up a few times. Gene names and germline refer to mouse. The read ends 4 residues early relative to the CDR3; the germline J gene fills the gap. J is TRBJ2-1 and V is TRBV13-1, with 10 bases identical to TRBD2. The germline CDR1 and CDR2 sequences are NSHNY and SYGAGN. V gave up 5 bases and J gave up 6 bases; unmatched junction bases: 5. The CDR3 contains 14 residues. Incomplete CDR3 DNA: TGTGCCAGCAGACGACTGGGGGGTTTTGCT. It codes for CASRRLGGFA. The whole CDR3 region reads CASRRLGGFAEQFF.

Note on this clone: The gene names given are mouse names. The read halts 3 residues ahead of the CDR3 end, with the missing end drawn from the germline J gene. V is TRBV13-3 and J is TRBJ1-6; a possible D gene is TRBD1 (6 bases). TRBJ1-6 belongs to the ORF category, with a function that is uncertain. Germline V gene sequence: CDR1 NNHDY, CDR2 SYVADS. V lost 3 bases to trimming and J lost 2 bases, with 9 bases between them. The CDR3 extends over 15 amino acids. The CDR3 region is CASSAGEPYNSPLYF. The part of the CDR3 DNA that was read is TGTGCCAGCAGTGCAGGGGAGCCCTATAATTCGCCC.

This clone came up a few times. Each gene name is a mouse one. The read comes to an end 4 residues before the CDR3 does, leaving the germline J gene to fill in the end. The gene calls are TRBV5 and TRBJ1-1; TRBD1 matches 10 bases. The CDR3 is 15 amino acids. Germline V lookup: CDR1 LGHNA, CDR2 YNLKQL (reference sequence). Trimming removed 4 bases from V and 0 bases from J; junction bases left unmatched: 2. The covered CDR3 bases are TGTGCCAGCAGCCTTGGGACAGGGGAGAACACA. As protein: CASSLGTGENT. The entire CDR3 protein is CASSLGTGENTEVFF.

The sample holds a few counts of this clone. Germline and genes: mouse. The read falls 4 residues short of the CDR3 end, and the missing part is taken from the germline J gene. V is TRBV1 and J is TRBJ2-4, with D tentatively TRBD1 (6 bases). The CDR3 runs to 14 residues. The V end lost 2 bases, the J end lost 1 base, and 7 bases lay between the germline ends. CDR1 and CDR2 from the germline V gene are NSQYPW and LRSPGD (reference sequence). The CDR3 protein is CTCSAYRGQNTLYF. Partial CDR3 DNA: TGCACCTGCAGTGCATACAGGGGTCAAAAC.

This clone was detected ten times or more. Each gene name is a mouse one. The CDR3 goes on 4 residues after the read ends, and that part is filled in from the germline J gene. Other DNA sequences within the sample encode an identical CDR3. V usage is TRBV1 and J usage is TRBJ2-3; D gene uncertain. Germline lookup yields CDR1 NSQYPW and CDR2 LRSPGD (reference sequence). Trimming removed 0 bases from V and 0 bases from J, with 4 bases in between. The CDR3 is 14 amino acids. CDR3 sequence reads: CTCSADNSAETLYF. The part of the CDR3 DNA that was read is TGCACCTGCAGTGCAGACAATAGTGCAGAA.

As regards this clone: Mouse gene names apply. The read terminates 4 residues before the CDR3 end, so the remaining end is supplied by the germline J gene. This CDR3 is also generated by other DNA sequences in the sample. The chain joins TRBV13-1 to TRBJ2-7; no reliable D call. V gave up 1 base and J gave up 3 bases, with 5 bases separating them. Per the germline V gene, CDR1 is NSHNY and CDR2 is SYGAGN. The length of the CDR3 is 12 residues. Incomplete CDR3 DNA: TGTGCCAGCAGTGATTCTCTCTAT. This gives the protein CASSDSLY. The full CDR3 protein is CASSDSLYEQYF.